A single sample gave rise to the 11 T cell receptor beta chains below, sequenced in a study of CD8+ T cells in alopecia areata. After isolation, RNA underwent reverse transcription to generate cDNA as the sequencing template. Here immunoSEQ multiplex PCR was the method, and the copy in TCRdb shows in-frame clones only, minus some. This sample has 60,000 to 85,000 clones; approximately 28% occur once, and the top ten carry about 15%. The treatment is: oral pan-JAK inhibitor, 5-10 mg twice daily. The starting material was CD8+ T cells sorted from blood, obtained at week 4, from a patient treated with tofacitinib. All receptors come from a human donor with alopecia areata.

The rearrangement links TRBV27 to TRBJ2-7, with TRBD2 as a possible D gene (5 bases). V was trimmed by 2 bases and J by 1 base, leaving 9 bases between them. From germline, CDR1 is MNHEY and CDR2 SMNVEV (reference sequence). The CDR3 loop spans 14 amino acids. Here the CDR3 DNA reads TGTGCCAGCAGTTTAGTGGGAGCATCCTACGAGCAGTACTTC. Residues: CASSLVGASYEQYF.

V gene TRBV9 combines with J gene TRBJ1-4; D call uncertain. V lost 0 bases and J 8 bases, leaving 17 bases between the germline ends. Germline V gene lookup returns CDR1 SGDLS and CDR2 YYNGEE. This CDR3 has 16 amino acids. The CDR3 reads CASSVGAAPLREKLFF. The CDR3 DNA reads as TGTGCCAGCAGCGTAGGGGCGGCCCCTCTGAGAGAAAAACTGTTTTTT.

The chain has TRBV19 and TRBJ2-6, with D unclear. CDR1 is LNHDA and CDR2 is SQIVND in the germline V gene (reference sequence). The CDR3 spans 13 residues. V was cut by 7 bases and J by 3 bases, with 7 bases left in between. CDR3 coding DNA: TGTGCCAGTACGGAGAGTGGGGCCAACGTCCTGACTTTC. Its protein product is CASTESGANVLTF.

V usage is TRBV7-9 and J usage is TRBJ1-2; no definite D call. The V end was cut by 1 base, the J end by 4 bases, with 7 bases between. Germline V lookup: CDR1 SEHNR, CDR2 FQNEAQ (reference sequence). CDR3 length: 13 residues. The DNA for the CDR3 is TGTGCCAGCAGCTTAGATCAAGCCTATGGCTACACCTTC. Encoded protein: CASSLDQAYGYTF.

This clone has just a few counts. The CDR3 DNA is TGTGCCAGCAGTGACGAATTCTCTGGGGCCCCAGATACGCAGTATTTT. Translated, it gives CASSDEFSGAPDTQYF. This sequence joins TRBV13 and TRBJ2-3, with a tentative D call TRBD1 (5 bases). The germline V and J ends were trimmed by 6 bases and 4 bases, with 20 bases remaining between them. Germline V gene data show CDR1 as PRHDT and CDR2 as FYEKMQ (reference sequence). The CDR3 is 16 amino acids.

In DNA form, the CDR3 reads TGCAGCGTTCGGACGGTATCCTACGAGCAGTACTTC. Its protein is CSVRTVSYEQYF. V and J are TRBV29-1 and TRBJ2-7; D ambiguous. The CDR3 has 12 amino acids. From germline, CDR1 is SQVTM and CDR2 ANQGSEA. V was shortened by 5 bases and J by 1 base, with 9 bases between the two germline ends.

The V call is TRBV10-2, the J call TRBJ1-1; D unclear. Germline values: CDR1 WSHSY, CDR2 SAAADI. The V end was cut by 5 bases, the J end by 1 base, with 8 bases between. The CDR3 runs to 13 residues. As DNA, the CDR3 is TGCGCCAGCAGTTGGCAGACGAACACTGAAGCTTTCTTT. It encodes CASSWQTNTEAFF.

The chain has TRBV6-6 and TRBJ2-7; TRBD2 matches at 8 bases. This CDR3 is 16 amino acids long. The V segment lost 0 bases and the J segment 7 bases; nucleotides outside the gene matches: 11. CDR1 MNHNY and CDR2 SVGAGI come from the germline V gene (reference sequence). This CDR3 reads CASSYSSGGRRGEQYF. Written as DNA, the CDR3 is TGTGCCAGCAGTTACTCGAGCGGCGGGAGGCGAGGGGAGCAGTACTTC.

This clone was counted only a few times. V is TRBV30 and J is TRBJ1-1; tentatively, D is TRBD1 (5 bases). The V end was cut by 3 bases, the J end by 3 bases, with 17 bases between. Germline lookup yields CDR1 GTSNPN and CDR2 SVGIG (reference sequence). This CDR3 spans 15 amino acids. In DNA, the CDR3 is TGTGCCTGGAGGGATGACTGGGGCGCAGACACTGAAGCTTTCTTT. Protein product: CAWRDDWGADTEAFF. The full variable domain, completed using reference TRBV30 and TRBJ1-1, is SQTIHQWPATLVQPVGSPLSLECTVEGTSNPNLYWYRQAAGRGLQLLFYSVGIGQISSEVPQNLSASRPQDRQFILSSKKLLLSDSGFYLCAWRDDWGADTEAFFGQGTRLTVV.

V and J are TRBV27 and TRBJ2-7, with TRBD1 matching 8 bases. This CDR3 is 15 amino acids long. The ends lost 6 bases at V and 3 bases at J; junction bases unmatched: 10. The germline V gene has CDR1 MNHEY and CDR2 SMNVEV (reference sequence). The CDR3 DNA follows: TGTGCCAGCAGCCGAATACCGGGACAGGTCTACGAGCAGTACTTC. Its protein is CASSRIPGQVYEQYF.

J is TRBJ2-7 and V is TRBV13, with a possible D match to TRBD1 (6 bases). The CDR3 has 13 amino acids. Per the germline V gene, CDR1 is PRHDT and CDR2 is FYEKMQ (reference sequence). The V end lost 3 bases, the J end lost 3 bases, and 9 bases lay between the germline ends. The CDR3 bases are TGTGCCAGCAGCTTGACCAGGGGCTACGAGCAGTACTTC. Its protein product is CASSLTRGYEQYF.